This T cell receptor (beta chain) was profiled in a study of shared clonotypes between healthy human individuals (dated by TCRdb to the early 2020s). Turning to the overall study: Three men and a couple of women, aged 18 to 49 years, made up the cohort. Each donor's leukapheresis produced roughly between roughly 0.85 and 9.5 billion PBMCs. Blood TCR repertoires of several healthy adults were deeply sequenced to estimate repertoire size and the extent of clonotype sharing between individuals. For each donor, CD4 naive and CD4 memory were each run on three plates, CD8 naive on two plates, and CD8 memory on one plate. Libraries were prepared and TCR repertoires were sequenced by different laboratories using diverse techniques, in order to increase sequencing depth and limit assay-specific biases. General conclusions and limits of the study: Even with the large sequencing depth, rarefaction of the sorted-subset datasets indicated that sequencing was incomplete. Sharing across a few donors was observed for around 5% of naive CD4, over 3% of naive CD8, over 2% of memory CD4, and less than 0.45% of memory CD8 clonotypes. Sampling was limited to blood, and TCR repertoires in tissue likely differ from TCR repertoires in blood. Naive subsets generally had larger estimated clonotype richness than memory subsets. Compared with non-shared clonotypes, the clonotypes found in all four sorted-subset donors had higher generation probabilities. Based on pairwise subsampling, the degree of clonotype sharing among donors was expected to be affected by sequencing depth. The genetic and exposure-history diversity represented was limited by the small number of donors.

The germline V gene encodes CDR1 SEHNR and CDR2 FQNEAQ (reference sequence). Including the terminal cysteine and phenylalanine, the CDR3 comprises 14 residues. Just the 42-base CDR3 DNA is kept, in frame starting at base 1. Trimming removed 5 bases from V and 3 bases from J, leaving 13 bases between the germline ends. Donors were healthy HIV-negative adults with no recently reported acute infections or vaccinations. All donors were Caucasian adults living in Nashville, Tennessee, USA. Magnetic negative selection was used to enrich CD4+ T cells, after which naive cells were positively selected on CD45RA and the negative fraction became the memory subset. After blood collection by leukapheresis, PBMCs were isolated using Ficoll-Histopaque density gradient centrifugation and then cryopreserved in the vapor phase of liquid nitrogen. Analytical flow cytometry was used to check the purity and quantity of every magnetically sorted T cell population. Each sorted fraction had its genomic DNA isolated and then quantified by UV absorbance on a Nanodrop 2000c.

TCR CDR3 regions were amplified from genomic DNA by multiplex PCR using the deep immunoSEQ assay. Genomic DNA extracted from each cell subset was distributed evenly over all wells of several immunoSEQ 96-well plates, and each plate served as one replicate. For sorted subsets, approximately 200 ng of genomic DNA, equivalent to some 33,000 T cell genomes, went into each replicate PCR. Purified libraries were measured with a Qubit 3.0 fluorometer, size-checked on a Bioanalyzer 2100, and measured again with the KAPA Library Quantification kit. Each immunoSEQ 96-well plate was sequenced on its own single-read 150-cycle Illumina NextSeq 550 flow cell. Concerning the study's data processing: Because only junctional sequences without quality scores were contained in the immunoSEQ output, filtering matching that applied to full-length reads could not be performed. Sequences were annotated with PyIR, a Python wrapper for IgBLAST v1.9, using IMGT germline references to assign V/J genes and CDR3. Any read was removed if the V/J assignment was weak (E-value above 1e-6), the CDR3 was missing, or the read contained stop codons, out-of-frame junctions, or ambiguous translated residues. V3J clonotypes were defined as sequences sharing the same inferred V gene, J gene, and CDR3 amino acid sequence. The percentage overlap between two repertoires was calculated by dividing the number of shared unique clonotypes by the size of the smaller repertoire. Richness of each repertoire was evaluated using RTK rarefaction, the Chao1 estimator, and Recon v2.1 estimates of unobserved clonotypes. OLGA was used to compute generation probabilities for all TCRbeta clonotypes that the gDNA method yielded from a few donors. In its TCRdb copy, this immuneACCESS table keeps in-frame sequences only and misses some clones. Where compared with another copy, unresolved V genes explain less than half of these, and the others have no known cause. The DNA was the basis for D and trimming; V, J and clone size are from that table. Here the sample has 2 million to 3 million clones; approximately 92% occur a single time. Of the sample, about 0.13% is held by the ten largest clones.

Turning to this clone: Its antigen has not been determined. The record has no base qualities; no much larger clone is one base away.

Sequenced material: naive CD4+ T cells sorted from blood. The cell subset or site label, read with the paper, signifies: CD45RA+ positively selected. This clonotype was obtained from a man aged 18 to 29 in good health. This chain is built from TRBV7-9 and TRBJ1-2, and possibly TRBD1, on 5 matching bases. The base sequence is TGTGCCAGCAGCCCGGTGCAGGGTGACTATGGCTACACCTTC. It translates to CASSPVQGDYGYTF.